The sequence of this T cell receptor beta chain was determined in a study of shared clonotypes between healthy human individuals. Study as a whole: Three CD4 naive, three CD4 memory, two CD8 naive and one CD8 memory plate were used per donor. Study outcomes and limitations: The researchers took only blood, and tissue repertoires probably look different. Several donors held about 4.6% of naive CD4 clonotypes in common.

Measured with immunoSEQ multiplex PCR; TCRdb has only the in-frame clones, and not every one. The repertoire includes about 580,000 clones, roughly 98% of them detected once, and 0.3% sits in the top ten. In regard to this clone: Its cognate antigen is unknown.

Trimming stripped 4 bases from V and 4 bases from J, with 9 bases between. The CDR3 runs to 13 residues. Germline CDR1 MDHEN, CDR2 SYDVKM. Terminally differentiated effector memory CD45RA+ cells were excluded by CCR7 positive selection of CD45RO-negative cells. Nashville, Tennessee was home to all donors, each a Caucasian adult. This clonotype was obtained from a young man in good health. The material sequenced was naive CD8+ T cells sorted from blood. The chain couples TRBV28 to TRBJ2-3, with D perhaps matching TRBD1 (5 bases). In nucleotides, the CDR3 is TGTGCCAGCAGTTACCAGGGTCCAGATACGCAGTATTTT. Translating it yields CASSYQGPDTQYF.